Shown below are 4 T cell receptor beta chains from a single sample sequenced in a study of cytomegalovirus exposure and HLA in healthy donors. Amplification used 60 Vbeta primers and 13 Jbeta primers. Profiled with immunoSEQ multiplex PCR; TCRdb holds only in-frame clones, not every one. This sample carries about 69,000 clones, approximately 68% of them seen once, and the ten largest clones take 10% to 11%. Sequencing was done on a sample of PBMCs. These receptors all stem from a woman aged 25 to 39 in good health and CMV-seronegative.

The chain uses TRBV5-1 and TRBJ1-1; D not certain. The CDR3 runs to 14 residues. With 4 bases removed from V and 0 bases from J, the gap between germline ends came to 10 bases. Germline V lookup: CDR1 SGHRS, CDR2 YFSETQ. The CDR3 spells CASSRVSLNTEAFF. The CDR3, as DNA: TGCGCCAGCAGCAGAGTTTCCCTGAACACTGAAGCTTTCTTT.

For the CDR3, the DNA is TGTGCCTGGAGCGTGGGGGCCCGTGCGCAGTATTTT. This encodes CAWSVGARAQYF. The rearrangement links TRBV30 to TRBJ2-3, with D possibly matching TRBD1 (6 bases). CDR1 GTSNPN and CDR2 SVGIG come from the germline V gene (reference sequence). The CDR3 contains 12 residues. V shed 3 bases and J shed 10 bases, with 14 bases lying between them.

This chain connects TRBV2 to TRBJ1-5, with D perhaps matching TRBD1 (6 bases). Germline values: CDR1 SNHLY, CDR2 FYNNEI. V was cut by 0 bases and J by 7 bases, with 13 bases left in between. The CDR3 extends over 15 amino acids. The CDR3 sequence: CASSEAGGAEQPQHF. As DNA, the CDR3 is TGTGCCAGCAGTGAAGCTGGGGGGGCTGAGCAGCCCCAGCATTTT. The whole variable domain, filled in from reference TRBV2 and TRBJ1-5, reads EPEVTQTPSHQVTQMGQEVILRCVPISNHLYFYWYRQILGQKVEFLVSFYNNEISEKSEIFDDQFSVERPDGSNFTLKIRSTKLEDSAMYFCASSEAGGAEQPQHFGDGTRLSIL.

The CDR3 region has the DNA TGTGCCAGCAGTGTCGACAGTACTGGGGCCAACGTCCTGACTTTC. This translates into CASSVDSTGANVLTF. V is TRBV6-4 and J is TRBJ2-6; possibly TRBD1 for D (5 bases). V was shortened by 4 bases and J by 2 bases, with 9 bases between the two germline ends. The CDR3 is 15 amino acids. Looked up from germline, CDR1 is MRHNA and CDR2 is SNTAGT.